This T cell receptor beta chain came from a study of T cell repertoires in cytomegalovirus infection. TCRdb recomputed calls from the reads with MiXCR, one row per CDR3 protein. This sample yields around 550,000 distinct CDR3 sequences, of which about 26% are seen a single time; about 13% belongs to the top ten. Deletions cut 5 bases from V and 0 bases from J, with 11 bases between. Germline CDR1 and CDR2: SGHVS and FQNEAQ. CDR3 size: 15 residues. This clonotype was seen at least ten times. This receptor was obtained from a human donor in good health (CMV status not recorded). Some clones in this sample may be carry-over from other donors' samples. What was sequenced was PBMCs. This chain uses TRBV7-8 with TRBJ1-5; the D is unclear. CDR3 bases: TGTGCCAGCAGCCAGGCCAGAGTTAGCAATCAGCCCCAGCATTTT. Its translation is CASSQARVSNQPQHF.